This is a list of T cell receptor beta chains from one sample in a study of shared clonotypes between healthy human individuals. Libraries were prepared by immunoSEQ multiplex PCR; TCRdb keeps only in-frame clonotypes and omits some of them. The repertoire holds 2 million to 2.5 million clones, around 95% seen once, with roughly 0.13% in the top ten. Sequencing input: naive CD4+ T cells sorted from blood. Receptors were obtained from a young man in good health. Both conserved end residues are part of each CDR3. Each record gives: J gene, V gene, D gene, clone size, CDR3 protein, CDR3 DNA. D genes are given only for firm matches. Some rows mark clone size as missing; the rest say once, few, many or name a class of expanded clone.

TRBJ2-7 TRBV18 - - CASSPPIEGPSYEQYF TGTGCCAGCTCACCACCGATAGAGGGGCCCTCCTACGAGCAGTACTTC
TRBJ1-1 TRBV30 TRBD1 - CARGGQGDTEAFF TGTGCCCGGGGTGGACAGGGAGACACTGAAGCTTTCTTT
TRBJ1-5 TRBV27 - - CASSLKLDQPQHF TGTGCCAGCAGTTTGAAATTAGATCAGCCCCAGCATTTT
TRBJ1-5 TRBV9 - - CASSVADGSNQPQHF TGTGCCAGCAGCGTAGCGGACGGTAGCAATCAGCCCCAGCATTTT
TRBJ2-7 TRBV28 - - CASGPRYEQYF TGTGCCAGCGGTCCCCGGTACGAGCAGTACTTC
TRBJ1-3 TRBV11-2 - - CASSWTAGNTIYF TGTGCCAGCAGCTGGACAGCTGGAAACACCATATATTTT
TRBJ2-3 TRBV6-1 TRBD1 once CASRDRDRVSDTQYF TGTGCCAGCAGAGACCGGGACAGGGTCTCAGATACGCAGTATTTT
TRBJ1-4 TRBV4-3 - - CASSQVYITNEKLFF TGCGCCAGCAGCCAAGTATACATAACTAATGAAAAACTGTTTTTT
TRBJ2-5 TRBV21-1 - - CASSKDSSETQYF TGTGCCAGCAGCAAAGATTCGTCGGAGACCCAGTACTTC
TRBJ2-7 TRBV7-2 - - CASSTEQGYEQYF TGTGCCAGCAGCACAGAACAGGGATACGAGCAGTACTTC
TRBJ1-1 TRBV2 - - CASSAIQENTEAFF TGTGCCAGCAGCGCAATACAGGAGAACACTGAAGCTTTCTTT
TRBJ1-3 TRBV29-1 TRBD1 - CSGYRGGNTIYF TGCAGCGGGTACAGGGGAGGAAACACCATATATTTT
TRBJ1-4 TRBV5-6 - - CASSLGGGPEKLFF TGTGCCAGCAGCTTGGGTGGGGGGCCTGAAAAACTGTTTTTT
TRBJ2-1 TRBV5-1 TRBD1 - CASSLTTGQLYNEQFF TGCGCCAGCAGCTTGACAACGGGACAGCTATACAATGAGCAGTTCTTC
TRBJ2-7 TRBV11-2 TRBD2 - CASSLELAGVYEQYF TGTGCCAGCAGCTTAGAACTAGCGGGAGTCTACGAGCAGTACTTC
TRBJ2-7 TRBV18 - - CASSPIMGSDEQYF TGTGCCAGCTCACCTATCATGGGAAGCGACGAGCAGTACTTC
TRBJ1-1 TRBV6-5 - - CASSPDPGWAEAFF TGTGCCAGCAGTCCCGACCCAGGGTGGGCTGAAGCTTTCTTT
TRBJ2-2 TRBV6-6 TRBD1 - CASSSRQGSTGELFF TGTGCCAGCAGTTCCCGACAGGGGTCAACCGGGGAGCTGTTTTTT
TRBJ1-4 TRBV5-1 - - CASSLGVEEKLFF TGCGCCAGCAGCTTGGGAGTGGAGGAAAAACTGTTTTTT
TRBJ2-4 TRBV18 TRBD1 - CASSPETGSKNIQYF TGTGCCAGCTCACCAGAGACAGGGTCCAAAAACATTCAGTACTTC
TRBJ1-5 TRBV7-9 - - CASSWGGGQPQHF TGTGCCAGCAGCTGGGGGGGAGGTCAGCCCCAGCATTTT
TRBJ1-2 TRBV15 TRBD1 - CATSRDLGRTGAVYGYTF TGTGCCACCAGCAGAGACCTTGGGAGGACAGGGGCGGTCTATGGCTACACCTTC
TRBJ2-5 TRBV4-1 TRBD2 once CASSQEGESGGWAETQYF TGCGCCAGCAGCCAAGAAGGGGAGTCCGGGGGGTGGGCAGAGACCCAGTACTTC
TRBJ2-1 TRBV29-1 TRBD2 - CSVQTSNPGNEQFF TGCAGCGTTCAGACTAGCAACCCTGGGAATGAGCAGTTCTTC
TRBJ2-7 TRBV11-1 - - CASSLTSGGRYEQYF TGTGCCAGCAGCTTAACTTCAGGAGGTCGATACGAGCAGTACTTC
TRBJ2-1 TRBV4-2 TRBD2 - CASSQRLAGETNEQFF TGTGCCAGCAGCCAGCGATTAGCGGGGGAGACCAATGAGCAGTTCTTC
TRBJ1-4 TRBV10-3 - - CAISQNRQSTNEKLFF TGTGCCATCAGTCAAAATAGACAGTCAACTAATGAAAAACTGTTTTTT
TRBJ2-5 TRBV5-1 - - CASSLGELGYQETQYF TGCGCCAGCAGCTTGGGTGAGCTTGGGTACCAAGAGACCCAGTACTTC
TRBJ2-7 TRBV5-1 TRBD1 once CASSLGQGNEQYF TGCGCCAGCAGCTTGGGACAGGGTAACGAGCAGTACTTC
TRBJ1-2 TRBV14 - - CASSHINGDNYGYTF TGTGCCAGCAGCCACATAAATGGAGATAACTATGGCTACACCTTC
TRBJ1-2 TRBV28 - - CASSFPQGRGYGYTF TGTGCCAGCAGTTTCCCTCAGGGAAGGGGCTATGGCTACACCTTC
TRBJ1-1 TRBV5-1 - - CASSSGLVGRDTEAFF TGCGCCAGCAGCTCTGGGTTAGTCGGTAGAGACACTGAAGCTTTCTTT
TRBJ2-1 TRBV5-5 - - CASKVGTTPQGFQFF TGTGCCAGCAAAGTCGGGACAACCCCACAGGGTTTTCAGTTCTTC
TRBJ2-1 TRBV6-5 - - CASSYRQVSSYNEQFF TGTGCCAGCAGTTACCGGCAGGTGAGCTCCTACAATGAGCAGTTCTTC
TRBJ1-2 TRBV12-5 - - CASGFDTNYGYTF TGTGCTAGTGGTTTTGACACTAACTATGGCTACACCTTC
TRBJ2-5 TRBV5-1 - - CASSLDPGAQETQYF TGCGCCAGCAGCTTGGATCCGGGTGCCCAAGAGACCCAGTACTTC
TRBJ2-7 TRBV11-2 - - CASSLEGGTAYEQYF TGTGCCAGCAGCTTAGAAGGGGGGACAGCTTACGAGCAGTACTTC
TRBJ1-5 TRBV7-2 - - CASSLGSEQPQHF TGTGCCAGCAGCTTGGGGAGTGAACAGCCCCAGCATTTT
TRBJ2-3 TRBV10-2 - once CASSDGQLTITDTQYF TGCGCCAGCAGTGACGGGCAGCTCACAATCACAGATACGCAGTATTTT
TRBJ2-2 TRBV28 TRBD2 - CASRTSWTSGGRDGELFF TGTGCCAGCAGGACCTCTTGGACTAGCGGGGGCCGGGACGGGGAGCTGTTTTTT
TRBJ2-7 TRBV27 TRBD1 once CASSPSGQGPYEQYF TGTGCCAGCAGTCCGTCGGGACAGGGCCCCTACGAGCAGTACTTC
TRBJ2-7 TRBV19 - - CASSSRGPPYEQYF TGTGCCAGTAGTAGCCGGGGGCCTCCCTACGAGCAGTACTTC
TRBJ1-2 TRBV30 - - CAWIGWNGYTF TGTGCCTGGATTGGGTGGAATGGCTACACCTTC
TRBJ2-3 TRBV5-1 TRBD2 once CASSLASGKRTDTQYF TGCGCCAGCAGCTTGGCTAGCGGGAAGAGGACAGATACGCAGTATTTT
TRBJ1-4 TRBV30 - - CAWTGGDREKLFF TGTGCCTGGACTGGCGGGGACCGGGAAAAACTGTTTTTT
TRBJ2-3 TRBV7-8 - - CASRGAGVPTDTQYF TGTGCCAGCAGGGGGGCGGGGGTTCCCACAGATACGCAGTATTTT
TRBJ2-2 TRBV5-5 - - CASSPLHQTNTGELFF TGTGCCAGCAGCCCGTTACATCAGACGAACACCGGGGAGCTGTTTTTT
TRBJ1-4 TRBV2 - - CASSGRLGNNEKLFF TGTGCCAGCAGTGGTCGGTTGGGTAATAATGAAAAACTGTTTTTT
TRBJ2-7 TRBV28 TRBD2 - CASSSPALGRGRDEQYF TGTGCCAGCAGTTCGCCGGCTTTGGGGAGGGGCAGGGACGAGCAGTACTTC
TRBJ2-5 TRBV5-4 TRBD2 once CASSLGLAETQYF TGTGCCAGCAGCCTAGGACTAGCGGAGACCCAGTACTTC
TRBJ1-5 TRBV11-3 - - CASSLDSLNSNQPQHF TGTGCCAGCAGCTTAGACAGCTTAAATAGCAATCAGCCCCAGCATTTT
TRBJ2-7 TRBV10-3 TRBD2 - CAISETSGAYEQYF TGTGCCATCAGTGAGACTAGCGGGGCTTACGAGCAGTACTTC
TRBJ1-2 TRBV19 TRBD1 - CASSILGGERSYGYTF TGTGCCAGTAGTATATTAGGGGGCGAGCGGAGCTATGGCTACACCTTC
TRBJ2-1 TRBV2 TRBD2 - CASRRGGSNEQFF TGTGCCAGCCGTCGGGGCGGGAGCAATGAGCAGTTCTTC
TRBJ2-5 TRBV28 TRBD1 - CASSLPPGQGAGETQYF TGTGCCAGCAGTCTACCCCCGGGACAGGGGGCTGGGGAGACCCAGTACTTC
TRBJ2-7 TRBV18 - - CASSLEGGVSYEQYF TGTGCCAGCTCACTAGAAGGTGGAGTATCCTACGAGCAGTACTTC
TRBJ1-5 TRBV30 - - CAWRLPGGGNQPQHF TGTGCCTGGAGGTTACCCGGGGGGGGCAATCAGCCCCAGCATTTT